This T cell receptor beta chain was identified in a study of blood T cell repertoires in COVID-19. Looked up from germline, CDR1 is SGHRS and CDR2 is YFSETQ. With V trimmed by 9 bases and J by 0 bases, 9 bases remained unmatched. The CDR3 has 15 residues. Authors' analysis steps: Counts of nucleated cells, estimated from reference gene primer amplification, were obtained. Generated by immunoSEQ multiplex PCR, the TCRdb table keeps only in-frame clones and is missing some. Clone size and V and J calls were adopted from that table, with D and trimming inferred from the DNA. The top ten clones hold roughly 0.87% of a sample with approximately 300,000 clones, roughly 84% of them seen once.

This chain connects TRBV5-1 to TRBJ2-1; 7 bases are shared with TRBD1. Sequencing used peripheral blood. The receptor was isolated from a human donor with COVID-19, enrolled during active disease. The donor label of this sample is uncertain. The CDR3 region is CATRDSPSSYNEQFF. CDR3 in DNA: TGCGCCACCCGGGACAGCCCTAGCTCCTACAATGAGCAGTTCTTC.